Shown below are 21 T cell receptor beta chains from a single sample sequenced in a study of human T cells and chemical hapten exposure (dated by TCRdb to the early 2020s). The time point label, as the study defines it: patch test 2, 6 weeks after DPC sensitization. The treatment or condition label of this sample denotes: therapeutic diphenylcyclopropenone sensitization with weekly scalp DPC. The method behind the library was RACE. The sample was run on a NextSeq 500. Clones were called with MiXCR by TCRdb after fastp trimmed the public reads at Q25, and only in-frame beta chains were retained. Records with the same CDR3 protein are collapsed into one entry carrying the most frequent genes and DNA. The sample has approximately 120,000 distinct CDR3 sequences on record, about a tenth of them singletons. Over 3% of the sample is in the top ten clones. Sample: whole blood, taken in connection with sensitization to the hapten diphenylcyclopropenone (DPC). The origin of the receptors is a woman between 40 and 50 years old with alopecia areata. Some clones in this sample may be carry-over from other donors' samples.

The sample holds many counts of this clonotype. The CDR3 sequence: CAISEVGGDEAFF. As DNA, the CDR3 is TGTGCCATCAGCGAGGTGGGGGGAGATGAAGCTTTCTTT. The chain has TRBV10-3 and TRBJ1-1; D perhaps matches TRBD1 (5 bases). Germline CDR1 is ENHRY and CDR2 is SYGVKD. The germline V and J ends were trimmed by 6 bases and 7 bases, with 15 bases remaining between them. The CDR3 consists of 13 residues.

This clonotype has at least ten counts. The rearrangement joins TRBV29-1 to TRBJ1-3; 12 positions agree with TRBD1. The CDR3 extends over 18 amino acids. Germline CDR1 and CDR2: SQVTM and ANQGSEA. V shed 1 base, J shed 4 bases, and the junction held 11 bases outside the gene matches. For the CDR3, the DNA is TGCAGCGTTGAAGTTTTTGGGACAGGGGGCCTAAAAGGAAACACCATATATTTT. As protein: CSVEVFGTGGLKGNTIYF.

The gene calls are TRBV5-1 and TRBJ2-3; D is perhaps TRBD1 (6 bases). The V gene's germline CDR1 is SGHRS and CDR2 YFSETQ. Trimming left V 5 bases short and J 0 bases short, with 10 bases between. The CDR3 spans 14 residues. The DNA for the CDR3 is TGCGCCAGCAGAGGGGGAGTTAGCACAGATACGCAGTATTTT. Translating gives CASRGGVSTDTQYF.

This clonotype was observed at least ten times. The chain uses TRBV11-2 and TRBJ1-1; TRBD1 aligns across 9 bases. This CDR3 has 14 amino acids. The germline CDR1 and CDR2 sequences are SGHAT and FQNNGV. V trimming: 1 base; J trimming: 7 bases; junction bases outside the gene matches: 4. The CDR3 loop is CASSLGGQGGEAFF. The CDR3 DNA reads as TGTGCCAGCAGCTTAGGGGGACAGGGCGGTGAAGCTTTCTTT. Full variable domain (outside the CDR3, taken from reference TRBV11-2 and TRBJ1-1): EAGVAQSPRYKIIEKRQSVAFWCNPISGHATLYWYQQILGQGPKLLIQFQNNGVVDDSQLPKDRFSAERLKGVDSTLKIQPAKLEDSAVYLCASSLGGQGGEAFFGQGTRLTVV.

This clonotype was observed at least ten times. This chain joins TRBV25-1 and TRBJ1-2; tentatively, D is TRBD1 (5 bases). The ends were cut back, 3 bases at V and 7 bases at J, with 12 bases in the middle. The CDR3 loop spans 13 amino acids. From germline, CDR1 is MGHDK and CDR2 SYGVNS. CDR3 loop: CASSERDLRGYTF. Here the CDR3 DNA reads TGTGCCAGCAGTGAGAGGGACCTCCGTGGCTACACCTTC.

CDR3 protein: CASSLDPSSPQPHSANYGYTF. The CDR3 region has the DNA TGTGCCAGCAGCTTGGACCCGAGCAGCCCGCAACCCCATTCAGCTAACTATGGCTACACCTTC. V is TRBV5-4 and J is TRBJ1-2; no firm D call. The CDR3 runs to 21 residues. The germline CDR1 and CDR2 sequences are SGHNT and YYREEE (reference sequence). Trimming took 0 bases from V and 0 from J, leaving 27 bases between them.

This clonotype has at least ten counts. The chain is built from TRBV29-1 and TRBJ2-7, with 12 positions matching TRBD1. Trimming took 6 bases from V and 2 from J; bases not matched to a gene: 2. Germline lookup yields CDR1 SQVTM and CDR2 ANQGSEA. The CDR3 spans 13 residues. This chain's CDR3 is CSVGDRGPYEQYF. CDR3 bases: TGCAGCGTGGGGGACAGGGGGCCCTACGAGCAGTACTTC.

At least ten counts were recorded for this clonotype. V is TRBV6-2 or TRBV6-3 and J is TRBJ2-1, with D possibly called TRBD1 or TRBD2 (5 bases each). V lost 7 bases, J lost 6 bases, and 25 bases lay in between. CDR3 length: 17 residues. Germline CDR1 is MNHEY and CDR2 is SVGEGT. CDR3 amino acids: CASTHGAGQVRLNEQFF. In nucleotides, the CDR3 is TGTGCCAGCACCCACGGGGCAGGCCAAGTACGCCTCAATGAGCAGTTCTTC.

This clonotype was seen at least ten times. The rearrangement joins TRBV28 to TRBJ1-6, with 8 bases lining up with TRBD1. Germline V gene lookup returns CDR1 MDHEN and CDR2 SYDVKM. V dropped 3 bases and J dropped 7; count of bases not matched to a gene: 5. The CDR3 extends over 15 amino acids. The CDR3 loop is CASSFSGGLNSPLHF. The CDR3 DNA reads as TGTGCCAGCAGTTTCTCAGGGGGCTTGAATTCACCCCTCCACTTT.

The chain links TRBV7-8 to TRBJ2-5; D may be TRBD1 or TRBD2 (5 bases each). The CDR3 covers 16 residues. Germline lookup yields CDR1 SGHVS and CDR2 FQNEAQ. V dropped 7 bases and J dropped 2 bases, with 20 bases sitting between them. The chain's CDR3 is CASTVPSGLAQETQYF. In DNA form, the CDR3 reads TGTGCCAGCACCGTTCCCTCGGGGCTAGCACAAGAGACCCAGTACTTC.

This clonotype has more than one count but fewer than ten. The chain uses TRBV6-1 and TRBJ2-7; D unclear. The ends were cut back, 6 bases at V and 3 bases at J, with 12 bases in the middle. This CDR3 has 13 residues. Germline CDR1 is MNHNS and CDR2 is SASEGT. Here the CDR3 reads CASRNTGFYEQYF. In DNA, the CDR3 is TGTGCCAGCAGAAATACTGGTTTCTACGAGCAGTACTTC.

Ten or more counts support this clonotype. V usage is TRBV20-1 and J usage is TRBJ2-3; 12 bases align to TRBD2. Germline V gives CDR1 DFQATT, CDR2 SNEGSKA (reference sequence). The V gene end was trimmed by 6 bases and the J gene end by 9 bases; junction bases not matched to a gene: 13. The CDR3 loop spans 15 amino acids. DNA for the CDR3: TGCAGTGCCCTAGCGGGGGGGACCCGAGCCGGCACGCAGTATTTT. Its translation is CSALAGGTRAGTQYF.

In its sample, this clonotype was seen many times. The gene calls are TRBV5-1 and TRBJ2-3; TRBD1 matches at 8 bases. The V gene's germline CDR1 is SGHRS and CDR2 YFSETQ. Losses at the gene ends were 5 bases for V and 0 bases for J; bases not matched to a gene: 8. CDR3 size: 16 residues. The CDR3 DNA reads TGCGCCAGCAGTCTACAGGGGGGTTATAGCACAGATACGCAGTATTTT. It yields the protein CASSLQGGYSTDTQYF.

This clonotype came up many times. The V call is TRBV11-3, the J call TRBJ2-1; D is unresolved. There are 13 residues in the CDR3. Per germline, CDR1 SGHNT and CDR2 YENEEA. The ends were cut back, 5 bases at V and 5 bases at J, with 10 bases in the middle. CDR3 residues: CASSPSGNNEQFF. The CDR3 nucleotides are TGTGCCAGCAGCCCGTCAGGAAACAATGAGCAGTTCTTC. Filled out from reference TRBV11-3 and TRBJ2-1, the complete variable domain reads EAGVVQSPRYKIIEKKQPVAFWCNPISGHNTLYWYLQNLGQGPELLIRYENEEAVDDSQLPKDRFSAERLKGVDSTLKIQPAELGDSAVYLCASSPSGNNEQFFGPGTRLTVL.

This clonotype occurred many times. The rearrangement links TRBV30 to TRBJ1-4, with D uncertain. The CDR3 is 15 amino acids. Germline V gene sequence: CDR1 GTSNPN, CDR2 SVGIG (reference sequence). Between the trimmed V and J ends, which lost 0 bases and 1 base, there was a span of 9 bases. CDR3 region: CAWSVPGLTNEKLFF. For the CDR3, the DNA is TGTGCCTGGAGTGTACCGGGTCTAACTAATGAAAAACTGTTTTTT.

This clonotype was seen many times. V usage is TRBV20-1 and J usage is TRBJ2-2; the D gene is possibly TRBD1 (5 bases). The V and J ends lost 4 bases and 1 base respectively, with 10 bases between them. Germline V gene lookup returns CDR1 DFQATT and CDR2 SNEGSKA (reference sequence). This CDR3 is 14 amino acids long. The CDR3, as DNA: TGCAGTGCTAAACAGGACCTGAACACCGGGGAGCTGTTTTTT. Translated: CSAKQDLNTGELFF.

This clonotype was recorded at least ten times. The rearrangement joins TRBV4-2 to TRBJ2-3; D is unresolved. The V gene lost 0 bases and the J gene lost 4 bases, with 14 bases spanning the gap. Germline loops: CDR1 LGHNA, CDR2 YNFKEQ. The CDR3 is made up of 16 amino acids. CDR3 region: CASSQERLGYSDTQYF. For the CDR3, the DNA is TGTGCCAGCAGCCAAGAAAGGCTCGGATATTCAGATACGCAGTATTTT.

This clonotype was seen a handful of times. This chain uses TRBV4-2 with TRBJ1-2; D is uncertain. Trimming removed 0 bases from V and 1 base from J, with 12 bases in between. Germline-derived CDR1 and CDR2 are LGHNA and YNFKEQ. CDR3 size: 16 residues. The CDR3 DNA is TGTGCCAGCAGCCAAGAAGGCAAAACAGTTAACTATGGCTACACCTTC. As protein: CASSQEGKTVNYGYTF.

This clonotype appeared a few times. V usage is TRBV29-1 and J usage is TRBJ2-5; D call uncertain. Trimming pared 2 bases from V and 3 bases from J, leaving 7 bases between. CDR3 length: 12 amino acids. CDR1 and CDR2 (germline): SQVTM, ANQGSEA. CDR3 DNA: TGCAGCGTTGAACAGGCAGAAGAGACCCAGTACTTC. Amino acid sequence: CSVEQAEETQYF. The whole variable domain, remainder taken from reference TRBV29-1 and TRBJ2-5, is SAVISQKPSRDICQRGTSLTIQCQVDSQVTMMFWYRQQPGQSLTLIATANQGSEATYESGFVIDKFPISRPNLTFSTLTVSNMSPEDSSIYLCSVEQAEETQYFGPGTRLLVL.

This clonotype has a single count. V is TRBV6-5 and J is TRBJ1-1, with 8 bases aligning to TRBD1. Germline values: CDR1 MNHEY, CDR2 SVGAGI. The V segment lost 4 bases and the J segment 4 bases; nucleotides outside the gene matches: 5. The CDR3 is made up of 14 amino acids. The CDR3 loop reads CASSSGGVITEAFF. CDR3 nucleotides: TGTGCCAGCAGTTCAGGGGGCGTTATCACTGAAGCTTTCTTT.

The chain links TRBV28 to TRBJ1-2; D is unclear. CDR1 MDHEN and CDR2 SYDVKM come from the germline V gene. Trimming removed 3 bases from V and 5 bases from J, with 4 bases in between. This CDR3 is 11 amino acids long. The CDR3 loop is CASSFWYGYTF. In DNA, the CDR3 is TGTGCCAGCAGTTTCTGGTATGGCTACACCTTC.